The rows below give T cell receptor beta chains drawn from one sample of a study of Graves' ophthalmopathy and Graves' hyperthyroidism. From the multiplex PCR reads, TCRdb called clonotypes with MiXCR, one entry per CDR3 protein. The data show some 410,000 distinct CDR3 sequences, over 20% seen once. The material sequenced was peripheral blood. The receptors were gathered from a woman aged 18-30 years with stable Graves' hyperthyroidism. The conserved cysteine and the conserved F or W are not part of the CDR3 here.

>12|TRBJ1-2|TRBV7-8
ASSLSRLFYGYT
>13|TRBJ1-5|TRBV12-3/TRBV12-4
ASSLGSGVHQPQH
>14|TRBJ2-5|TRBV18
ASSPSRIGLGETQY
>14|TRBJ2-5|TRBV20-1
SARSLTSGSGETQY
>14|TRBJ2-7|TRBV6-5
ASSSDGAGNNYEQY
>10|TRBJ2-7|TRBV13
ASSLAPNEQY
>12|TRBJ2-7|TRBV6-5
ASKPRLASYEQY
>14|TRBJ2-3|TRBV15
ATSRDRDRGTDTQY
>12|TRBJ1-5|TRBV12-3/TRBV12-4
ASSSQNSNQPQH
>12|TRBJ1-2|TRBV5-1
ASSLDRVRSGYT
>13|TRBJ2-7|TRBV6-4
ASSEGRFRIGEQY
>13|TRBJ2-7|TRBV7-2
ASSSQGTASYEQY
>15|TRBJ2-2|TRBV4-1
ASSQTRGGPQPGELF
>12|TRBJ2-7|TRBV12-3/TRBV12-4
ASSLGSEAYEQY
>12|TRBJ1-6|TRBV6-1
ASSVTRMNSPLH
>9|TRBJ1-1|TRBV7-9
ASSSSGEAF
>12|TRBJ1-1|TRBV27
ASKLYSLNTEAF
>13|TRBJ1-5|TRBV6-2/TRBV6-3
ASSYPGRGNQPQH
>11|TRBJ1-2|TRBV6-1
ASRKDRRDGYT
>13|TRBJ1-2|TRBV28
ASSSFGQEESGYT
>13|TRBJ1-1|TRBV3-1
ASSPPMGQGREAF
>11|TRBJ1-1|TRBV7-2
ASSFEAGSSTF
>12|TRBJ1-6|TRBV12-3/TRBV12-4
ASSLSGHNSPLH
>13|TRBJ2-4|TRBV30
AWNLGEIGKNIQY
>15|TRBJ2-2|TRBV3-1
ASSQVGSEVNTGELF
>11|TRBJ2-5|TRBV2
ASCRRGVETQY
>9|TRBJ2-4|TRBV7-9
ASSLIDIQY
>13|TRBJ2-7|TRBV27
ASSLYDRVGYEQY
>15|TRBJ1-5|TRBV28
ASSLSILRYSNQPQH
>12|TRBJ2-7|TRBV6-1
ASSQGTAPYVQY
>15|TRBJ2-1|TRBV24-1
ATAGLAGRSSYNEQF
>11|TRBJ2-7|TRBV10-3
AIGTGAAYEQY
>14|TRBJ1-1|TRBV11-2
ASSLGLDSMNTEAF
>13|TRBJ2-4|TRBV6-5
ASSYAGDSKNIKY
>13|TRBJ2-4|TRBV6-1
ASSRGTRGENIQY
>12|TRBJ2-5|TRBV20-1
SASVAGLQETQY
>13|TRBJ2-7|TRBV6-5
ASSYSSGPAYEQY
>13|TRBJ1-3|TRBV28
ASSPAQGAGNTIY
>13|TRBJ2-5|TRBV7-2
ASSPQGLREETQY
>13|TRBJ1-2|TRBV19
ASIKRAGIHYGYT
>10|TRBJ2-6|TRBV30
AWNSGANVLT
>13|TRBJ2-5|TRBV7-9
ASSSGQDTQETQY
>12|TRBJ2-5|TRBV7-2
ASSPLGGEETQY
>8|TRBJ2-5|TRBV29-1
SVADGTQY
>12|TRBJ2-7|TRBV24-1
ATSDTSGGYEQY
>12|TRBJ1-1|TRBV5-4
ASSYTDVGSQAF
>10|TRBJ2-7|TRBV11-2
ASSSGGYGQY
>13|TRBJ2-5|TRBV7-2
ASSPPGLGVETQY
>14|TRBJ2-7|TRBV4-3
ASSQDLPSRGYGQY
>11|TRBJ2-7|TRBV2
ASNAGGGLEQY
>14|TRBJ1-5|TRBV3-1
ASSQGLLGAGQPQH
>13|TRBJ2-7|TRBV19
ASSQIRDGVNEQY
>13|TRBJ1-1|TRBV12-3/TRBV12-4
ASSLVKGQNTEAF
>14|TRBJ2-7|TRBV11-2
ASSLGTSGANYEQY
>13|TRBJ1-2|TRBV10-3
AISDHRDRGYGYT
>12|TRBJ2-7|TRBV10-3
AIRAVGGAYEQY
>13|TRBJ1-1|TRBV6-5
ASSYSGEGDTEAF
>11|TRBJ1-1|TRBV7-9
ASSIVLTTEAF
>12|TRBJ2-7|TRBV28
ASSPTGVSYEQY
>12|TRBJ1-2|TRBV30
ACTQLGRGKGYT